One and the same sample provided the 25 T cell receptor beta chains below, sequenced in a study of blood T cell repertoires in COVID-19. Sequenced by immunoSEQ multiplex PCR; TCRdb stores in-frame clones only, minus some. The sample yields under 400,000 clones, just over 85% seen once. The material sequenced was PBMCs or T cells enriched from blood (not recorded which). The receptors were sampled from a woman aged 40 to 50 with acute COVID-19.

The V call is TRBV19, the J call TRBJ1-1; D ambiguous. Germline values: CDR1 LNHDA, CDR2 SQIVND (reference sequence). The V and J ends lost 7 bases and 0 bases respectively, with 9 bases between them. The CDR3 loop spans 13 amino acids. The CDR3 sequence is CASIESMNTEAFF. CDR3 coding DNA: TGTGCCAGTATCGAGTCTATGAACACTGAAGCTTTCTTT.

The chain links TRBV7-2 to TRBJ2-5; TRBD2 matches at 7 bases. Germline trimming cut 2 bases from V and 5 bases from J; bases unmatched to any gene: 14. Germline V CDR1 and CDR2: SGHTA, FQGNSA. The CDR3 is 17 residues long. As DNA, the CDR3 is TGTGCCAGCAGCTTAATCAGCGGGGCCGGAGGGAGGGAGACCCAGTACTTC. Its protein product is CASSLISGAGGRETQYF. Supplemented by reference TRBV7-2 and TRBJ2-5, the full variable domain reads GAGVSQSPSNKVTEKGKDVELRCDPISGHTALYWYRQSLGQGLEFLIYFQGNSAPDKSGLPSDRFSAERTGGSVSTLTIQRTQQEDSAVYLCASSLISGAGGRETQYFGPGTRLLVL.

This chain uses TRBV6-5 with TRBJ1-2; TRBD1 aligns across 8 bases. The V segment lost 6 bases and the J segment 4 bases; nucleotides outside the gene matches: 10. Germline CDR1 reads MNHEY; CDR2 reads SVGAGI. CDR3 length: 15 residues. CDR3 residues: CASRDRAEVGYGYTF. DNA for the CDR3: TGTGCCAGCAGGGACAGGGCGGAAGTGGGCTATGGCTACACCTTC.

This CDR3 is CASSQCLCPGPTDTQYF. The CDR3 coding sequence is TGCGCCAGCAGTCAATGCCTCTGTCCAGGCCCCACAGATACGCAGTATTTT. J is TRBJ2-3 and V is TRBV23-1; unclear D gene. TRBV23-1 is an open reading frame, and its role is uncertain. This CDR3 region has 17 residues. V dropped 1 base and J dropped 2 bases, with 16 bases sitting between them.

The chain uses TRBV12-1 and TRBJ1-5. TRBV12-1 is an annotated pseudogene. The CDR3 is made up of 20 amino acids. This chain's CDR3 is CASSLANYSLHPYSNQPQHF. CDR3 nucleotide sequence: TGTGCCAGCAGCTTAGCTAACTACTCCCTCCACCCTTATAGCAATCAGCCCCAGCATTTT.

This chain connects TRBV6-5 to TRBJ2-7; 9 nucleotides agree with TRBD1. Germline assignment: CDR1 MNHEY and CDR2 SVGAGI. Trimming took 6 bases from V and 2 from J; bases not matched to a gene: 5. This CDR3 region has 14 residues. The CDR3 nucleotides read TGTGCCAGCAGAACCGGGACAGGGACCTACGAGCAGTACTTC. It codes for CASRTGTGTYEQYF.

CDR3 region: CASRVLAAINNEQFF. CDR3 coding DNA: TGTGCCAGCAGGGTACTAGCGGCGATTAACAATGAGCAGTTCTTC. J is TRBJ2-1 and V is TRBV6-5; 8 nucleotides match TRBD2. The V gene end was trimmed by 6 bases and the J gene end by 5 bases; junction bases not matched to a gene: 9. The CDR3 sequence is 15 residues long. CDR1 is MNHEY, CDR2 SVGAGI, per germline.

The CDR3 loop is CASSRTGGNSYNSPLHF. For the CDR3, the DNA is TGTGCCAGCAGCCGAACAGGGGGAAACTCCTATAATTCACCCCTCCACTTT. V usage is TRBV6-2 or TRBV6-3 and J usage is TRBJ1-6; 8 bases agree with TRBD1. This CDR3 comprises 17 residues. V gave up 6 bases and J gave up 0 bases; unmatched junction bases: 7. Germline V CDR1 and CDR2: MNHEY, SVGEGT.

V and J are TRBV4-1 and TRBJ1-2; the D gene is possibly TRBD1 (6 bases). CDR1 is MGHRA and CDR2 is YSYEKL in the germline V gene. The CDR3 extends over 16 amino acids. With 1 base removed from V and 1 base from J, the gap between germline ends came to 13 bases. This CDR3 reads CASSQAQGQLNYGYTF. For the CDR3, the DNA is TGCGCCAGCAGCCAAGCTCAAGGACAGCTTAACTATGGCTACACCTTC.

This sequence joins TRBV9 and TRBJ1-6; D is unclear. The CDR3 contains 16 residues. The V end was cut by 0 bases, the J end by 7 bases, with 14 bases between. CDR1 is SGDLS and CDR2 is YYNGEE in the germline V gene. The CDR3 region is CASSVGGGTGNSPLHF. The CDR3 nucleotides read TGTGCCAGCAGCGTAGGAGGAGGAACGGGCAATTCACCCCTCCACTTT.

The chain recombines TRBV25-1 with TRBJ1-6, with TRBD1 identical over 7 bases. This CDR3 region has 14 residues. Per the germline V gene, CDR1 is MGHDK and CDR2 is SYGVNS. V was pared by 6 bases and J by 5 bases, with 4 bases of the junction left unmatched. Here the CDR3 DNA reads TGTGCCAGCAGACAGGGGTGGGATAATTCACCCCTCCACTTT. The encoded protein is CASRQGWDNSPLHF.

V gene TRBV29-1 combines with J gene TRBJ1-1, with D perhaps TRBD1 (5 bases). Trimming left V 7 bases short and J 1 base short, with 13 bases between. This CDR3 has 13 amino acids. The V gene's germline CDR1 is SQVTM and CDR2 ANQGSEA. Here the CDR3 reads CSAAHRRNTEAFF. The CDR3 nucleotides read TGCAGCGCCGCCCACAGGAGGAACACTGAAGCTTTCTTT.

The V gene is TRBV25-1, the J gene TRBJ1-6, with TRBD1 matching over 9 bases. The J segment lost 10 bases and the V segment lost 2 bases, leaving 9 bases of the junction unmatched. CDR1 is MGHDK and CDR2 is SYGVNS in the germline V gene. CDR3 length: 16 residues. CDR3 sequence reads: CASSERTGTGNSPLHF. The CDR3 DNA reads as TGTGCCAGCAGTGAACGGACCGGGACAGGGAACTCACCCCTCCACTTT.

J is TRBJ2-1 and V is TRBV7-8; 10 nucleotides align to TRBD2. The CDR3 is 16 residues long. Trimming cost V 3 bases and J 3 bases; bases outside gene matches: 5. Germline loops: CDR1 SGHVS, CDR2 FQNEAQ. The CDR3 protein is CASSFSGRSLYNEQFF. CDR3 coding DNA: TGTGCCAGCAGCTTTAGCGGGAGGTCCCTCTACAATGAGCAGTTCTTC.

The sample holds one count of this clone. The J gene is TRBJ2-7, the V gene TRBV28; the match to TRBD2 covers 9 bases. V was pared by 10 bases and J by 6 bases, with 13 bases of the junction left unmatched. Per germline, CDR1 MDHEN and CDR2 SYDVKM. The CDR3 spans 14 residues. In DNA, the CDR3 is TGTGCCACCCTACCAGCGGGAGGCTATTCCGAGCAGTACTTC. It codes for CATLPAGGYSEQYF.

This rearrangement joins TRBV4-3 to TRBJ1-6, with 11 bases aligning to TRBD1. The CDR3 is 14 residues long. Germline trimming cut 6 bases from V and 9 bases from J; bases unmatched to any gene: 4. In germline, CDR1 is LGHNA, CDR2 YSLEER. The CDR3 region has the DNA TGCGCCAGCAGGGAGGGGACAGGGGGTTCACCCCTCCACTTT. Amino acid sequence: CASREGTGGSPLHF.

V and J are TRBV27 and TRBJ2-7; TRBD1 agrees at 8 bases. The junction had 13 bases not matched to a gene; V was cut back by 2 bases and J by 4 bases. Germline V gene data show CDR1 as MNHEY and CDR2 as SMNVEV (reference sequence). This CDR3 comprises 17 residues. CDR3 coding DNA: TGTGCCAGCAGTTTAGTCAGTTCGGGGACAGGTCAATACGAGCAGTACTTC. Residues: CASSLVSSGTGQYEQYF.

The V gene is TRBV7-9, the J gene TRBJ2-7; TRBD1 aligns across 9 bases. This CDR3 has 15 residues. Per germline, CDR1 SEHNR and CDR2 FQNEAQ (reference sequence). Unmatched junction bases numbered 12, after V lost 6 bases and J lost 6 bases. The CDR3: CASRGGQGLFSEQYF. Written as DNA, the CDR3 is TGTGCCAGCAGGGGGGGACAGGGTCTCTTCTCCGAGCAGTACTTC. The whole variable domain, filled in from reference TRBV7-9 and TRBJ2-7, reads DTGVSQNPRHKITKRGQNVTFRCDPISEHNRLYWYRQTLGQGPEFLTYFQNEAQLEKSRLLSDRFSAERPKGSFSTLEIQRTEQGDSAMYLCASRGGQGLFSEQYFGPGTRLTVT.

Here the CDR3 DNA reads TGTGCCAGCAGCTCACCCGGGACAGGGTGGGTTCAGCCCCAGCATTTT. Its protein product is CASSSPGTGWVQPQHF. This rearrangement joins TRBV7-8 to TRBJ1-5; 9 nucleotides align to TRBD1. J lost 6 bases, V lost 4 bases, and 10 bases had no gene match. Germline CDR1 reads SGHVS; CDR2 reads FQNEAQ. The CDR3 totals 16 residues.

V usage is TRBV7-2 and J usage is TRBJ1-2; 8 nucleotides agree with TRBD1. Trimming cost V 2 bases and J 7 bases; bases outside gene matches: 6. Germline CDR1 reads SGHTA; CDR2 reads FQGNSA. The CDR3 consists of 14 residues. CDR3 coding DNA: TGTGCCAGCAGCTTACAGACAGGGGAGCGTGGCTACACCTTC. This encodes CASSLQTGERGYTF.

The genes are TRBV6-1 and TRBJ2-5, with 12 bases matching TRBD2. This CDR3 spans 18 amino acids. The J segment lost 2 bases and the V segment lost 4 bases, leaving 11 bases of the junction unmatched. Looked up from germline, CDR1 is MNHNS and CDR2 is SASEGT. CDR3 sequence (DNA): TGTGCCAGCAGTGGAGGGACTTTAGGACTAGCGGGGCAAGAGACCCAGTACTTC. Amino acids: CASSGGTLGLAGQETQYF.

DNA for the CDR3: TGTGCCAGCAGTTACTTGGGGACAGGAGGAGAGACCCAGTACTTC. Residues: CASSYLGTGGETQYF. J is TRBJ2-5 and V is TRBV6-5; TRBD1 agrees at 8 bases. V was clipped by 1 base and J by 4 bases; unmatched bases: 5. Looked up from germline, CDR1 is MNHEY and CDR2 is SVGAGI. The CDR3 has 15 amino acids.

This rearrangement joins TRBV20-1 to TRBJ1-2; D might be TRBD1 (5 bases). V lost 3 bases, J lost 0 bases, and 14 bases lay in between. Germline V gives CDR1 DFQATT, CDR2 SNEGSKA (reference sequence). The CDR3 has 15 residues. The CDR3 loop reads CSASRGRVTNYGYTF. DNA for the CDR3: TGCAGTGCTAGTCGAGGCAGGGTAACTAACTATGGCTACACCTTC.

Comments on this clone: The identical CDR3 is also encoded by other nucleotide sequences in the sample. The rearrangement uses TRBV7-2 and TRBJ1-5; 7 bases line up with TRBD1. Germline-derived CDR1 and CDR2 are SGHTA and FQGNSA. This CDR3 is 13 amino acids long. V shed 1 base, J shed 7 bases, and the junction held 1 base outside the gene matches. The DNA of the CDR3 is TGTGCCAGCAGCTTAGACAGGGGACAGCCCCAGCATTTT. It yields the protein CASSLDRGQPQHF.

A note on this clone: Other DNA variants within this sample encode the same CDR3. The CDR3 spells CASSLTGGNTEAFF. The CDR3 DNA is TGCGCCAGCAGCTTGACAGGGGGGAACACTGAAGCTTTCTTT. J is TRBJ1-1 and V is TRBV5-1; 8 nucleotides match TRBD1. Germline assignment: CDR1 SGHRS and CDR2 YFSETQ. The CDR3 consists of 14 residues. The trim removed 1 base at V and 1 base at J, leaving 0 bases unmatched.